These T cell receptor beta chains were read from a single sample in a study of graft-versus-host responses after intestinal transplantation. Sequencing was performed with immunoSEQ multiplex PCR; in TCRdb, only in-frame clones are kept and a portion is missing. The sample includes about 6,900 clones, roughly 28% seen only once; the top ten take about 5.5%. The sequenced sample was alloreactive CD8+ T cells from a mixed lymphocyte reaction culture, obtained before transplantation. The receptors come from a human patient who was an organ donor for intestinal transplantation. CDR3s include the opening cysteine and the closing phenylalanine or tryptophan.

j_gene: TRBJ1-3; v_gene: TRBV9; CDR3aa: CASSLSPLVSGNTIYF
j_gene: TRBJ1-6; v_gene: TRBV6-6; CDR3aa: CATRDKQSSYNSPLHF
j_gene: TRBJ2-2; v_gene: TRBV12-5; CDR3aa: CASGIGLAGGLITPGNTGELFF
j_gene: TRBJ2-3; v_gene: TRBV6-6; CDR3aa: CASSWTSGSTDTQYF
j_gene: TRBJ2-7; v_gene: TRBV10-3; CDR3aa: CASSYGIVGPGSYEQYF
j_gene: TRBJ2-2; v_gene: TRBV5-1; CDR3aa: CASSLAGELFF
j_gene: TRBJ1-3; v_gene: TRBV5-4; CDR3aa: CASSLEEGSSGNTIYF
j_gene: TRBJ1-1; v_gene: TRBV9; CDR3aa: CASSVGVPTEAFF
j_gene: TRBJ2-7; v_gene: TRBV7-2; CDR3aa: CASSLGTGTYEQYF
j_gene: TRBJ2-2; v_gene: TRBV13; CDR3aa: CASSPLGGTNTGELFF
j_gene: TRBJ1-6; v_gene: TRBV6-4; CDR3aa: CASGRRTDSPLHF
j_gene: TRBJ2-1; v_gene: TRBV13; CDR3aa: CASSPSGTSTYNEQFF
j_gene: TRBJ2-5; v_gene: TRBV4-2; CDR3aa: CASSQSSGRGETQYF
j_gene: TRBJ2-7; v_gene: TRBV10-3; CDR3aa: CAISEGSRF
j_gene: TRBJ2-7; v_gene: TRBV15; CDR3aa: CATSASVGSYEQYF
j_gene: TRBJ1-4; v_gene: TRBV27; CDR3aa: CASSEVACLLVDNEKLFF
j_gene: TRBJ2-1; v_gene: TRBV9; CDR3aa: CASSEFSGGLNEQFF
j_gene: TRBJ2-7; v_gene: TRBV4-3; CDR3aa: CASSQDYNYEQYF
j_gene: TRBJ2-2; v_gene: TRBV5-5; CDR3aa: CASSQARGETELFF
j_gene: TRBJ2-7; v_gene: TRBV13; CDR3aa: CASSRRPLASEQYF
j_gene: TRBJ1-2; v_gene: TRBV30; CDR3aa: CAWSPGKAGYTF
j_gene: TRBJ2-7; v_gene: TRBV28; CDR3aa: CASSCWDRSYEQYF
j_gene: TRBJ2-1; v_gene: TRBV11-3; CDR3aa: CASSTRDRGSYNEQFF
j_gene: TRBJ1-2; v_gene: TRBV12-2; CDR3aa: CASRSHKTPRKIYGYTF
j_gene: TRBJ2-7; v_gene: TRBV4-1; CDR3aa: CASRWTSGSYEQYF
j_gene: TRBJ1-2; v_gene: TRBV13; CDR3aa: CASSFGSSGYGYTF
j_gene: TRBJ1-5; v_gene: TRBV6-4; CDR3aa: CASSTRGAFLYSNQPQHF
j_gene: TRBJ2-7; v_gene: TRBV6-5; CDR3aa: CASRAPGQGAGEQYF
j_gene: TRBJ2-7; v_gene: TRBV6-5; CDR3aa: CASTHEQYF
j_gene: TRBJ2-3; v_gene: TRBV7-7; CDR3aa: CASSFNGADTQYF
j_gene: TRBJ2-1; v_gene: TRBV6-4; CDR3aa: CASSITYYNEQFF
j_gene: TRBJ2-5; v_gene: TRBV7-8; CDR3aa: CASSLGRGYQETQYF
j_gene: TRBJ2-5; v_gene: TRBV19; CDR3aa: CASSRGTGGKGKTQYF
j_gene: TRBJ2-1; v_gene: TRBV12-5; CDR3aa: CASGLRPLLDITPYNEQFF
j_gene: TRBJ2-7; v_gene: TRBV7-3; CDR3aa: CASSLALVYVDGTSDEQYF
j_gene: TRBJ1-5; v_gene: TRBV30; CDR3aa: CAWSEQGSQPQHF
j_gene: TRBJ2-1; v_gene: TRBV25-1; CDR3aa: CASSRGVAEFF
j_gene: TRBJ2-7; v_gene: TRBV29-1; CDR3aa: CSVEKGGYEQYF
j_gene: TRBJ1-2; v_gene: TRBV5-6; CDR3aa: CASSLAGDYGYTF
j_gene: TRBJ1-2; v_gene: TRBV6-6; CDR3aa: CASSYHWTGAFYGYTF
j_gene: TRBJ2-3; v_gene: TRBV7-3; CDR3aa: CASSLKPSSGGAPSTDTQYF
j_gene: TRBJ2-7; v_gene: TRBV5-1; CDR3aa: CASSLEGGGYEQYF
j_gene: TRBJ1-1; v_gene: TRBV5-4; CDR3aa: CASSLEGWGQPNTEAFF
j_gene: TRBJ2-2; v_gene: TRBV9; CDR3aa: CASSVVGGVGGELFF
j_gene: TRBJ2-7; v_gene: TRBV15; CDR3aa: CATSREAGGNYEQYF
j_gene: TRBJ1-2; v_gene: TRBV6-5; CDR3aa: CAISDLGGLYGYTF
j_gene: TRBJ1-2; v_gene: TRBV7-8; CDR3aa: CASRHFTGGDGYTF
j_gene: TRBJ2-7; v_gene: TRBV15; CDR3aa: CATSKEAGGNHEQYF
j_gene: TRBJ2-1; v_gene: TRBV7-8; CDR3aa: CASSRGPLGNEQFF